Each of the 15 T cell receptor beta chains below was sequenced from the same sample in a study of cytomegalovirus exposure and HLA in healthy donors. With 60 Vbeta and 13 Jbeta primers, the PCR was carried out. Clones were read by immunoSEQ multiplex PCR, and TCRdb kept only the in-frame ones, dropping some. The repertoire holds about 140,000 clones, with just over 65% as singletons. Material for sequencing was PBMCs. The receptors were sampled from a woman aged 55-70 years in good health and CMV-seronegative.

V gene TRBV5-6 combines with J gene TRBJ2-7; the match to TRBD2 covers 8 bases. V gave up 1 base and J gave up 2 bases; unmatched junction bases: 2. The V gene's germline CDR1 is SGHDT and CDR2 YYEEEE. This CDR3 region has 14 residues. The CDR3 loop reads CASSLPGGTYEQYF. As DNA, the CDR3 is TGTGCCAGCAGCTTGCCGGGAGGGACCTACGAGCAGTACTTC.

The chain carries TRBV19 and TRBJ2-7; D may be TRBD1 (5 bases). This CDR3 spans 15 amino acids. Germline-derived CDR1 and CDR2 are LNHDA and SQIVND (reference sequence). Trimming pared 3 bases from V and 0 bases from J, leaving 12 bases between. CDR3 sequence (DNA): TGTGCCAGTAGTATTTGGGGCAGACACTCCTACGAGCAGTACTTC. It encodes CASSIWGRHSYEQYF.

This clone has just a few counts. The chain carries TRBV5-1 and TRBJ1-1, with D possibly being TRBD1 (6 bases). Trimming cost V 1 base and J 4 bases, with 14 bases left between them. Germline CDR1 reads SGHRS; CDR2 reads YFSETQ. This CDR3 contains 15 residues. The CDR3 bases are TGCGCCAGCAGCTTGACAGGGTTAAGTGGCACTGAAGCTTTCTTT. Protein sequence: CASSLTGLSGTEAFF. Based on the CDR3 plus reference TRBV5-1 and TRBJ1-1, the full variable domain is KAGVTQTPRYLIKTRGQQVTLSCSPISGHRSVSWYQQTPGQGLQFLFEYFSETQRNKGNFPGRFSGRQFSNSRSEMNVSTLELGDSALYLCASSLTGLSGTEAFFGQGTRLTVV.

The chain uses TRBV11-2 and TRBJ2-3, with 8 bases lining up with TRBD1. Germline V gene sequence: CDR1 SGHAT, CDR2 FQNNGV. The length of the CDR3 is 14 residues. Trimming took 5 bases from V and 4 from J; bases not matched to a gene: 5. The CDR3 bases are TGTGCCAGCAGCCTAGGACAGGGCGCAGATACGCAGTATTTT. Amino acids: CASSLGQGADTQYF. Filled out from reference TRBV11-2 and TRBJ2-3, the complete variable domain reads EAGVAQSPRYKIIEKRQSVAFWCNPISGHATLYWYQQILGQGPKLLIQFQNNGVVDDSQLPKDRFSAERLKGVDSTLKIQPAKLEDSAVYLCASSLGQGADTQYFGPGTRLTVL.

A few counts support this clone. V usage is TRBV6-1 and J usage is TRBJ2-1, with 11 nucleotides matching TRBD2. Germline V gives CDR1 MNHNS, CDR2 SASEGT. V lost 3 bases and J lost 14; bases outside the gene matches: 6. The CDR3 sequence is 13 residues long. In DNA form, the CDR3 reads TGTGCCAGCAGTGATCTAGCGGGAGGCCGCAAGTTCTTC. Translated, it gives CASSDLAGGRKFF.

The rearrangement links TRBV11-1 to TRBJ2-1; 7 bases are a match to TRBD2. Germline V gives CDR1 SGHAT, CDR2 FQDESV (reference sequence). The CDR3 is 14 amino acids. V dropped 2 bases and J dropped 8; count of bases not matched to a gene: 6. The chain's CDR3 is CASSLRTSFHEQFF. The CDR3, as DNA: TGTGCCAGCAGCTTAAGGACTAGTTTTCATGAGCAGTTCTTC. Looking up the rest from reference TRBV11-1 and TRBJ2-1 gives the full variable domain: EAEVAQSPRYKITEKSQAVAFWCDPISGHATLYWYRQILGQGPELLVQFQDESVVDDSQLPKDRFSAERLKGVDSTLKIQPAELGDSAMYLCASSLRTSFHEQFFGPGTRLTVL.

Notes on this clone: One junction end does not reproduce the germline sequence, and a read error may be involved. The CDR3 DNA reads TGTTCCAGCAGCTTAGAGGGGAACATTCAGTACTTC. It codes for CSSSLEGNIQYF. This chain joins TRBV7-9 and TRBJ2-4; D possibly matches TRBD1 or TRBD2 (5 bases each). The CDR3 totals 12 residues. Germline V gene sequence: CDR1 SEHNR, CDR2 FQNEAQ (reference sequence). Combining the CDR3 with reference TRBV7-9 and TRBJ2-4 gives the whole variable domain DTGVSQNPRHKITKRGQNVTFRCDPISEHNRLYWYRQTLGQGPEFLTYFQNEAQLEKSRLLSDRFSAERPKGSFSTLEIQRTEQGDSAMYLCSSSLEGNIQYFGAGTRLSVL.

CDR3 loop: CASSQDRGYNYGYTF. The CDR3 DNA follows: TGCGCCAGCAGCCAAGATCGCGGGTATAACTATGGCTACACCTTC. V gene TRBV4-1 combines with J gene TRBJ1-2; D remains unclear. Trimming took off 0 bases at V and 1 base at J, with 9 bases between the two ends. The CDR3 sequence is 15 residues long. Germline lookup yields CDR1 MGHRA and CDR2 YSYEKL.

The chain uses TRBV28 and TRBJ2-6, with 12 nucleotides matching TRBD1. Germline CDR1 MDHEN, CDR2 SYDVKM. The CDR3 totals 19 residues. Unmatched junction bases numbered 13, after V lost 7 bases and J lost 3 bases. The CDR3 DNA is TGTGCCAGCAAAATGGGGACAGGGGGCACGGACCGTGGGGCCAACGTCCTGACTTTC. Translating gives CASKMGTGGTDRGANVLTF.

The CDR3 sequence: CASSQEAYGGLAGGPGDNEQFF. CDR3 DNA: TGTGCCAGCAGCCAAGAGGCTTATGGCGGGCTAGCGGGAGGGCCGGGAGACAATGAGCAGTTCTTC. This chain joins TRBV21-1 and TRBJ2-1; TRBD2 is the table's D call and was not checked against the DNA. TRBV21-1 is labeled a pseudogene. CDR3 length: 22 amino acids.

This chain uses TRBV28 with TRBJ1-4; TRBD1 matches 7 bases. Germline CDR1 reads MDHEN; CDR2 reads SYDVKM. This CDR3 has 14 residues. The J segment lost 6 bases and the V segment lost 6 bases, leaving 7 bases of the junction unmatched. CDR3 coding DNA: TGTGCCAGCAGCCTGACAGGGTTTTATGAAAAACTGTTTTTT. Residues: CASSLTGFYEKLFF.

The rearrangement links TRBV7-6 to TRBJ2-2; D gene unclear. The germline gives CDR1 SGHVS, CDR2 FNYEAQ. The CDR3 loop spans 15 amino acids. Trimming removed 0 bases from V and 0 bases from J, with 5 bases in between. The CDR3 here is CASSLALPNTGELFF. Here the CDR3 DNA reads TGTGCCAGCAGCTTAGCTCTTCCGAACACCGGGGAGCTGTTTTTT.

This sequence joins TRBV7-2 and TRBJ2-5; a weak D match, TRBD1 (5 bases). The CDR3 sequence is 12 residues long. From germline, CDR1 is SGHTA and CDR2 FQGNSA. Deletions cut 5 bases from V and 7 bases from J, with 11 bases between. CDR3 nucleotides: TGTGCCAGCAGCCAAGGGGCTTGGACCCAGTACTTC. Protein: CASSQGAWTQYF.

This chain uses TRBV9 with TRBJ1-6; no clear D gene. The length of the CDR3 is 14 residues. The V gene lost 2 bases and the J gene lost 10 bases, with 13 bases spanning the gap. Germline assignment: CDR1 SGDLS and CDR2 YYNGEE. Here the CDR3 reads CASSVQRVESPLHF. The CDR3 DNA follows: TGTGCCAGCAGCGTCCAGAGGGTAGAGTCACCCCTCCACTTT.

V and J are TRBV2 and TRBJ2-3, with unresolved D. V was trimmed by 3 bases and J by 7 bases, leaving 20 bases between them. Germline-derived CDR1 and CDR2 are SNHLY and FYNNEI. The CDR3 runs 16 residues. CDR3 sequence reads: CASSEKRNQPTNTQYF. CDR3 nucleotides: TGTGCCAGCAGTGAGAAAAGAAACCAACCTACCAATACGCAGTATTTT. The entire variable domain, with the rest obtained from reference TRBV2 and TRBJ2-3, is as follows: EPEVTQTPSHQVTQMGQEVILRCVPISNHLYFYWYRQILGQKVEFLVSFYNNEISEKSEIFDDQFSVERPDGSNFTLKIRSTKLEDSAMYFCASSEKRNQPTNTQYFGPGTRLTVL.